The rows below give T cell receptor beta chains drawn from one sample of a study of regulatory T cells in long-lasting Graves disease. Each CDR3 protein is one row after TCRdb ran MiXCR on the multiplex PCR reads. Of about 520,000 distinct CDR3 sequences detected, approximately 12% appear once; the ten largest clones hold about 8.3%. This sample was shared with a second study, whose subject was T cells in Graves' hyperthyroidism and ophthalmopathy.

The specimen comprised peripheral blood mononuclear cells (PBMCs), sampled at new diagnosis, from a patient treated with antithyroid drugs. The receptors come from a woman in her 30s with Graves disease. Both conserved end residues are part of each CDR3. A D gene is named only where the DNA matches it firmly. Clone sizes are given selectively: once, few, many, or a class where the clone is expanded.

TRBD2 TRBJ2-7 few TRBV6-1 CASISSGGSYEQYF TGTGCCAGCATATCTAGCGGGGGAAGTTACGAGCAGTACTTC
NA TRBJ1-1 many TRBV28 CASSTTTVSGTLAFF TGTGCCAGCAGTACTACCACCGTCTCCGGGACTCTGGCTTTCTTT
NA TRBJ2-1 many TRBV7-2 CASSARRDVLGNEQFF TGTGCCAGCAGCGCCCGAAGGGACGTCCTGGGCAATGAGCAGTTCTTC
TRBD1 TRBJ2-1 few TRBV10-3 CAISAKTGDLNEQFF TGTGCCATCAGTGCGAAGACAGGGGACTTAAATGAGCAGTTCTTC
TRBD2 TRBJ2-5 many TRBV4-3 CASSSRLAAQETQYF TGCGCCAGCAGTTCCAGGCTAGCGGCACAAGAGACCCAGTACTTC
NA TRBJ2-1 many TRBV7-8 CASRKSRDLYNEQFF TGTGCCAGCAGGAAAAGCAGAGACCTATACAATGAGCAGTTCTTC
NA TRBJ2-3 many TRBV2 CASTDPWGGEGTDTQYF TGTGCCAGCACCGACCCTTGGGGGGGCGAGGGCACAGATACGCAGTATTTT
NA TRBJ2-7 many TRBV10-1 CASSESHRLPSYEQYF TGCGCCAGCAGTGAGTCCCACCGGCTCCCCTCCTACGAGCAGTACTTC
TRBD1 TRBJ1-1 many TRBV30 CAWRGKRGRNTEAFF TGTGCCTGGAGGGGAAAAAGGGGGCGGAACACTGAAGCTTTCTTT
NA TRBJ2-3 many TRBV18 CASSPEVPGSRTDTQYF TGTGCCAGCTCACCAGAGGTCCCAGGCAGCCGCACAGATACGCAGTATTTT
NA TRBJ2-7 many TRBV11-3 CASSLDGAGTPYEQYF TGTGCCAGCAGCTTAGATGGGGCAGGGACCCCCTACGAGCAGTACTTC
NA TRBJ2-1 few TRBV7-9 CASSWGSSSYNEQFF TGTGCCAGCAGCTGGGGGTCCAGCTCCTACAATGAGCAGTTCTTC
NA TRBJ1-3 NA TRBV2 CASSRTPSSGNTMYF TGTGCCAGCAGCCGGACACCCAGCTCTGGAAACACCATGTATTTT
NA TRBJ1-2 many TRBV28 CASSHALRLIYGYTF TGTGCCAGCAGTCACGCCCTTAGGTTGATCTATGGCTACACCTTC
NA TRBJ2-1 NA TRBV4-2 CASSQVGQGSNEQFF TGTGCCAGCAGCCAAGTAGGCCAGGGGAGCAATGAGCAGTTCTTC
NA TRBJ2-7 NA TRBV4-2 CASSQDSDYLPKEQYF TGTGCCAGCAGCCAAGACAGCGACTACCTCCCGAAGGAGCAGTACTTC
NA TRBJ2-2 many TRBV4-3 CASSQGTGMTGELFF TGCGCCAGCAGCCAAGGGACCGGAATGACCGGGGAGCTGTTTTTT
NA TRBJ2-3 many TRBV10-1 CASSEGLNTDTQYF TGCGCCAGCAGTGAGGGCCTGAACACAGATACGCAGTATTTT
TRBD2 TRBJ2-1 NA TRBV6-2/TRBV6-3 CASSPYIGLAGGSSYNEQFF TGTGCCAGCAGCCCGTATATAGGACTAGCGGGAGGGAGCTCCTACAATGAGCAGTTCTTC
NA TRBJ2-7 many TRBV18 CASSPRTGTEVVEQYF TGTGCCAGCTCACCAAGAACCGGGACGGAAGTTGTTGAGCAGTACTTC
NA TRBJ2-1 few TRBV4-2 CASSQLANQPQDEQFF TGTGCCAGCAGCCAGTTAGCGAACCAACCTCAAGATGAGCAGTTCTTC
NA TRBJ1-1 many TRBV19 CASSYVRRFTEAFF TGTGCCAGTAGTTACGTCCGGAGGTTCACTGAAGCTTTCTTT
NA TRBJ2-1 many TRBV15 CATSRDDRSEQFF TGTGCCACCAGCAGAGATGATAGGAGTGAGCAGTTCTTC
TRBD1 TRBJ2-5 many TRBV4-3 CASSQDRQGIQYF TGCGCCAGCAGCCAAGATAGACAGGGGATCCAGTACTTC
TRBD1 TRBJ2-5 many TRBV28 CASSFPFPPGTDQETQYF TGTGCCAGCAGTTTCCCTTTTCCCCCCGGGACAGACCAAGAGACCCAGTACTTC
TRBD2 TRBJ2-3 NA TRBV7-9 CASSYPTSGFTDTQYF TGTGCCAGCAGCTATCCGACTAGCGGGTTCACAGATACGCAGTATTTT
TRBD1 TRBJ1-5 few TRBV28 CASSPDRGRNQPQHF TGTGCCAGCAGCCCCGACAGGGGGCGGAATCAGCCCCAGCATTTT
TRBD2 TRBJ2-1 many TRBV27 CASSLGREANEQFF TGTGCCAGCAGTTTAGGGCGGGAGGCTAATGAGCAGTTCTTC
NA TRBJ2-3 NA TRBV4-2 CASSQAMWRDWTDTQYF TGTGCCAGCAGCCAAGCGATGTGGCGGGATTGGACAGATACGCAGTATTTT
NA TRBJ2-3 NA TRBV6-1 CASSSKQGPDTQYF TGTGCCAGCAGCTCGAAACAGGGCCCAGATACGCAGTATTTT
TRBD1 TRBJ2-1 many TRBV7-2 CASSLVGQGVLSDNEQFF TGTGCCAGCAGCTTAGTCGGTCAGGGGGTCTTATCGGACAATGAGCAGTTCTTC
NA TRBJ1-2 many TRBV11-3 CASSEGGDLTNYGYTF TGTGCCAGCTCGGAGGGGGGCGACCTTACTAACTATGGCTACACCTTC
TRBD2 TRBJ2-5 many TRBV4-2 CARSHGGMPETQYF TGTGCCAGAAGCCACGGGGGGATGCCAGAGACCCAGTACTTC
TRBD1 TRBJ2-2 NA TRBV7-3 CASSTTGDNGELFF TGTGCCAGCAGCACGACAGGGGATAACGGGGAGCTGTTTTTT
NA TRBJ2-5 many TRBV19 CASSISRAQETQYF TGTGCCAGTAGTATAAGTCGGGCCCAAGAGACCCAGTACTTC
TRBD2 TRBJ2-1 many TRBV30 CAWKSLAGGYNEQFF TGTGCCTGGAAATCCCTAGCGGGAGGGTACAATGAGCAGTTCTTC
NA TRBJ1-2 many TRBV5-1 CASRQGHGGYGYTF TGCGCCAGCAGACAAGGACACGGCGGCTATGGCTACACCTTC
NA TRBJ2-1 many TRBV3-1 CASSHRRSDNEQFF TGTGCCAGCAGCCATCGCAGGTCTGACAATGAGCAGTTCTTC
NA TRBJ2-2 many TRBV7-2 CASSFSRVAGELFF TGTGCCAGCAGCTTTAGTCGTGTGGCCGGGGAGCTGTTTTTT
TRBD1 TRBJ1-1 NA TRBV19 CASRSGTVDTEAFF TGTGCCAGTAGATCCGGGACAGTGGACACTGAAGCTTTCTTT
NA TRBJ1-4 many TRBV20-1 CSASPRGFNEKLFF TGCAGTGCTTCGCCTAGAGGGTTTAATGAAAAACTGTTTTTT
NA TRBJ1-5 few TRBV5-6 CASSLAGIVGSANFNQPQHF TGTGCCAGCAGCTTGGCCGGCATTGTCGGGTCCGCCAACTTCAATCAGCCCCAGCATTTT
NA TRBJ2-7 many TRBV6-1 CASSNPGTLNEQYF TGTGCCAGCAGTAACCCGGGGACCTTAAACGAGCAGTACTTC